The TCR beta chain described here comes from a study of cytomegalovirus exposure and HLA in healthy donors listed by TCRdb under 2017. With regard to the full study: In an earlier analysis of under 750 of the donors, around 300 Gb of sequence data and some 120 million unique TCR beta sequences from 150 million to 200 million T cells were reported. The study used immunosequencing to profile the T cell repertoires of several hundred subjects and linked those repertoires to cytomegalovirus serostatus. Donor age, sex, ethnicity and CMV serostatus were collected together with the repertoire data. Because of strong linkage in the cohort, 4 to 6 DR-DQ haplotypes were treated as single units for association and clustering. High-throughput TCR immunosequencing, statistical association of individual TCRs with disease status, and machine learning were combined to predict cytomegalovirus infection status. The number of donors typed differed by locus, with 629-630 for A, B, C, DRB1 and DQB1, around 500 for DQA1, approximately 570 for DPA1, and 400 to 490 for DPB1. Approximately 310 gigabases of sequencing data and 78 million or so unique TCR sequences were included in an early release covering 550 to 800 HLA-typed donors. The study aimed to test whether cataloging public T cell receptors could reveal signatures of past pathogen exposure. Along with the approximately 650-subject first cohort, a separate validation cohort of over a hundred different subjects was used. HLA typing included class I and class II loci at four-digit resolution. Rather than drawing on any new phenotypic data, the later analysis identified candidate immune exposures from TCR beta sequences and the way those sequences occurred across donors. The genetic ancestry cluster associated with self-reported Caucasian donors included roughly four fifths of the 350 to 500 genotyped donors. To study patterns of TCR occurrence, a later analysis re-analyzed previously published TCR beta repertoires from around 700 donors and added high-resolution HLA genotyping. Among roughly 370 genotyped donors of the cohort, an average of approximately 240,000 unique TCR beta nucleotide sequences were sequenced per donor, roughly 20% of them non-productive. A later genetic analysis took genome-wide SNP genotypes for about 55% of the 666 donors and used that subset as a discovery cohort. An earlier analysis of 587 of the donors used high-throughput TCR beta sequencing to judge whether each TCR beta V gene segment behaved as functional or pseudogenic. Every repertoire in the discovery cohort had been generated on one and the same sequencing platform.

Notes on this clone: The specificity of this receptor is unknown.

The cohort comprised around 690 healthy bone marrow donors. Cohort members were all nominally healthy when sampled, although unrecorded immune exposures were likely present. The donor tested CMV seronegative and was one of the 352 seronegative cohort members. Each donor provided a peripheral blood sample, and peripheral blood mononuclear cells were used for TCR beta sequencing. The Qiagen DNeasy Blood Extraction Kit was used to extract genomic DNA from the blood cell samples. The receptor library was made with the immunoSEQ multiplex PCR assay. The multiplex PCR relied on a mix of 60 forward primers for TCR Vbeta segments and 13 reverse primers for TCR Jbeta segments. Amplification of the CDR3 region of rearranged TCR beta genes was performed with a multiplex PCR assay on genomic DNA. Amplified TCR beta libraries were sequenced as 87-base-pair reads on the Illumina HiSeq System. In the paper's pipeline: A later analysis tallied approximately 87 million unique TCR beta chains across the 666 repertoires, and some 10 million of those chains were shared by two or more donors. To remove PCR and sequencing errors, raw reads were error-corrected and collapsed into unique sequences using a nearest-neighbor algorithm that merged closely related sequences. CDR3 sequences were aligned to IMGT reference sequences to assign V, D and J gene segments. For a sequence to be retained, a match of at least six nucleotides was required to both a V gene segment and a J gene segment. A rearrangement was called productive if the CDR3 had no stop codons and remained in frame with V and J, and every other rearrangement was called non-productive. CDR3 was defined by IMGT convention, running from the second conserved V-encoded cysteine to the conserved J-encoded phenylalanine. Sequences without an unambiguous match to a single V gene segment were excluded from the earlier analysis of about 640 of the donors. In an earlier analysis of some 590 of the donors, V segments were called functional above 56.7% productive rearrangements and were called segregating when the between-donor standard deviation exceeded 5%. To diagnose cytomegalovirus status from the catalog of TCR beta chain sequences, a statistical classification framework was built. V and J gene assignment, in a later analysis, came from comparing TCR nucleotide sequences with IMGT/GENE-DB human TR gene sequences. The TCRdist pipeline was used in a later analysis to assign CDR3 sequences and most-parsimonious VDJ recombination scenarios. A later analysis defined each TCR beta chain by its CDR3 amino acid sequence plus V-gene family, and excluded reads lacking a unique V-gene family. In a later analysis, around 600 highly shared, low-generation-probability nucleotide sequences were removed to address suspected cross-contamination and a sequencing artifact. A later analysis calculated a clonal expansion index for each public chain from normalized within-repertoire ranks of inferred template counts. In a later analysis, generation probabilities were computed with a VDJ recombination model fitted to out-of-frame rearrangements, and the resulting probabilities were checked against IGoR. Hypergeometric tests were used in a later analysis to score TCR-TCR, TCR-HLA and TCR-CMV co-occurrence, with a repertoire-size bias correction applied to the TCR pairs. To estimate false discovery rates, a later analysis permuted the HLA or CMV assignments 20 times. In a later analysis, co-occurring TCRs were grouped with DBSCAN, and TCRdist sequence similarity was added when clustering was performed within HLA-allele-positive subsets. Co-occurrence clustering excluded repertoires with fewer than 30,000 or more than 120,000 public chains, plus five with anomalous nucleotide sharing. Not all clones reach the TCRdb copy of this immuneACCESS table, which keeps in-frame sequences only. Checked studies attribute under half of the gap to unresolved V genes and leave the rest unexplained. D and trimming come from the DNA, and the V and J calls and clone size come from that table. The record for this sample contains over 35,000 clones. Less than 2% of the sample is taken by the ten largest.

On the study overall, not on this receptor specifically: An association between a missense DCLRE1C variant and V-gene and J-gene trimming of TCR beta chains was found in a later genetic analysis and replicated in an independent cohort. Some IMGT-functional V segments, including TRBV6-2 and TRBV6-3, could not be told apart with the 87-base-pair reads, so those segments were excluded. In an earlier analysis of around 600 of the donors, most TCR beta V segments appeared in productive rearrangements about 90% or about 30% of the time, broadly matching IMGT annotations. The earlier analysis of 587 of the donors excluded 15 to 20 rarely observed V segments, including chromosome 9 orphons, because counts were too low. In a later analysis, most CMV-associated TCR beta chains were found to appear HLA-restricted, with HLA associations seemingly driven largely by CMV exposure. Compared with equally common non-associated chains, HLA-associated TCR beta chains in a later analysis were more clonally expanded and had lower generation probabilities. A later genetic analysis reported fewer N-insertions in productive TCRs among donors in an Asian-associated ancestry cluster than the roughly 700-donor mean. CMV serostatus was the only immune exposure information available for the cohort. At a false discovery rate of 0.05, a later analysis linked 16,951 TCR beta sequences to specific HLA alleles. The sequencing pipeline was judged likely to have produced a cluster of highly shared sequence variants as a technical artifact. The classifier was reported to diagnose cytomegalovirus status with high specificity and sensitivity in both the original cohort and the validation cohort. While some public TCRs were present in many individuals, most TCR sequences turned up only very rarely across donors. A further reported finding was that TCR beta sequences accurately predicted the HLA-A and HLA-B alleles for most subjects in the first cohort. The study gave a list of some 150 TCR beta chains associated with cytomegalovirus. The cohort was sequenced for TCR beta chains only, and without alpha or paired-chain data the features that could be detected were limited. Assigning TCR associations to individual alleles was difficult when HLA alleles, especially DR and DQ, strongly co-occurred. Because HLA typing was unavailable for some donors at each locus, only the typed subset was used in association tests. A later analysis found that TCR association rates varied across HLA loci, with DRB1 alleles showing the most associated TCRs and HLA-C alleles the fewest. Several of the top co-occurrence clusters appeared to be linked to parvovirus B19, influenza, CMV and Epstein-Barr virus, according to a later analysis. In vitro tests confirmed that a few of the cytomegalovirus-associated TCR beta chains recognize cytomegalovirus antigens. Linkage disequilibrium might explain the correlated functional status among segregating V segments, but an unknown experimental factor could not be ruled out. The authors suggested that the approach could potentially be generalized to other disease states and immunological phenotypes. Roughly uniform sequencing depth across donors was assumed in presence/absence analyses, although this assumption may not hold.

The CDR3 runs 16 amino acids, cysteine and phenylalanine included. Only the CDR3 region is kept as DNA, spanning 48 bases read in frame from base 1. Looking up the germline V gene yields CDR1 MDHEN and CDR2 SYDVKM. V gives up 5 bases and J gives up 1 base, and the segment between their germline ends measures 16 bases. The rearranged segments are TRBV28 and TRBJ2-3; a weak D assignment points to TRBD1 (5 bases agree). The specimen was PBMCs. This sequence was found in a woman aged 30 to 39 in good health and CMV-seronegative. The CDR3 protein is CASSITTVPGTDTQYF. The DNA sequence is as follows: TGTGCCAGCAGTATAACGACAGTTCCTGGCACAGATACGCAGTATTTT.